The present entry profiles one TCR beta chain with its context. Its target is unknown. This CDR3 spans 15 amino acids. The germline gives CDR1 KGHDR, CDR2 SFDVKD. Unmatched junction bases numbered 8, after V lost 3 bases and J lost 7 bases. These data belong to a study of T cell responses to AZD1222 COVID-19 vaccine. Points from the study as a whole: Nearly half of spike-specific TCRs reportedly go after variant regions that carry no mutations. CD4 TCRs covered the whole spike, strongest at regions 160-218 and 743-854. Seropositive AZD1222 recipients at baseline numbered only five or six. Repertoires were sampled only after the peak T cell response.

Method: immunoSEQ multiplex PCR; TCRdb's copy keeps in-frame clones and lacks some. The sample lists 150,000 to 170,000 clones, roughly nine tenths occurring once. The chain uses TRBV24-1 and TRBJ1-2; 9 bases match TRBD1. This TCR was sampled from an adult in good health. The sample here was peripheral blood, taken on day 0 of MenACWY control vaccination. The CDR3 spells CATSDASGQGSGYTF. Written as DNA, the CDR3 is TGTGCCACCAGTGATGCCTCGGGACAGGGATCTGGCTACACCTTC.